The sequence of this T cell receptor beta chain was determined in a study of cytotoxic CD8 clonotypes in ibrutinib-treated CLL. Sequenced by immunoSEQ multiplex PCR; TCRdb stores in-frame clones only, minus some. The data hold under 75,000 clones, with 65% to 75% observed a single time. Regarding the study as a whole: Public clonotypes were seen rarely and were contracted or stable on treatment.

With respect to this clone: Its target is not known.

This sequence originates from a human donor with chronic lymphocytic leukemia. The source material was PBMCs, sampled after 12 months of ibrutinib treatment.

The CDR3 coding sequence is TGTGCCAGCAGCTTCGGGGAGACCCAGTACTTC. Amino acids: CASSFGETQYF. The chain employs TRBV2 and TRBJ2-5; D unresolved. The CDR3 sequence is 11 residues long. The V end was cut by 6 bases, the J end by 5 bases, with 7 bases between. Germline V gene data show CDR1 as SNHLY and CDR2 as FYNNEI.